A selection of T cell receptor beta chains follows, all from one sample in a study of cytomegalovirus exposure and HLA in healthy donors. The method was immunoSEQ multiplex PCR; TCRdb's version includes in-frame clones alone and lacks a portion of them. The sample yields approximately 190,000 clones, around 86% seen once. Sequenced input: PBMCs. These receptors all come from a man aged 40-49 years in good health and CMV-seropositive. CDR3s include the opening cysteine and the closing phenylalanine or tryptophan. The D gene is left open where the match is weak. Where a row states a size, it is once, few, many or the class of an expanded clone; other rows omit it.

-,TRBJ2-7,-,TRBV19,CASSIGGGGNEQYF,TGTGCCAGTAGTATAGGAGGGGGTGGAAACGAGCAGTACTTC
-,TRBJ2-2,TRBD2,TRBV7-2,CASSSTSVNTGELFF,TGTGCCAGCAGCTCGACTAGCGTCAACACCGGGGAGCTGTTTTTT
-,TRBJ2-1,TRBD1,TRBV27,CASSSDRVGYNEQFF,TGTGCCAGCAGTTCGGACAGGGTGGGTTACAATGAGCAGTTCTTC
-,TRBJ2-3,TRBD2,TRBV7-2,CASSPRLAGGPRDTQYF,TGTGCCAGCAGCCCAAGGCTAGCGGGGGGGCCTAGGGATACGCAGTATTTT
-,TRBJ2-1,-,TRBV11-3,CASSSPNNNNEQFF,TGTGCCAGCAGCTCCCCGAACAATAACAATGAGCAGTTCTTC
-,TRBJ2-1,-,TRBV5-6,CASSLVRFGNEQFF,TGTGCCAGCAGCTTGGTGAGGTTCGGCAATGAGCAGTTCTTC
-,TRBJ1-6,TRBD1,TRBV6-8,CASRGQGISYNSPLHF,TGTGCCAGCAGGGGACAGGGGATATCCTATAATTCACCCCTCCACTTT
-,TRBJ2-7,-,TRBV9,CASSVDGISNHEQYF,TGTGCCAGCAGCGTGGACGGGATTTCTAACCACGAGCAGTACTTC
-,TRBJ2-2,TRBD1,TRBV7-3,CASSLLFRGTGSTGELFF,TGTGCCAGCAGCTTACTGTTCAGGGGGACGGGAAGCACCGGGGAGCTGTTTTTT
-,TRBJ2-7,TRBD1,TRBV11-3,CASSFLTGAPYEQYF,TGTGCCAGCAGCTTTCTGACAGGGGCCCCCTACGAGCAGTACTTC
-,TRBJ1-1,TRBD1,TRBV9,CASSGGGSEAFF,TGTGCCAGCAGCGGAGGGGGCTCTGAAGCTTTCTTT
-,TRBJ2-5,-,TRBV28,CASSPPIETQYF,TGTGCCAGCAGTCCCCCAATAGAGACCCAGTACTTC
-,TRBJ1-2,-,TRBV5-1,CASSLGLEGSVYGYTF,TGCGCCAGCAGCTTGGGGCTCGAGGGTTCGGTCTATGGCTACACCTTC
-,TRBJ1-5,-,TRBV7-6,CASSLETGPYQPQHF,TGTGCCAGCAGCTTAGAGACAGGACCTTATCAGCCCCAGCATTTT
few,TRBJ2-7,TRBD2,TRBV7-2,CASSLATSGGAYEQYF,TGTGCCAGCAGCTTAGCAACTAGCGGGGGGGCCTACGAGCAGTACTTC
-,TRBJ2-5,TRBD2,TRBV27,CASSDPGTSGGLQETQYF,TGTGCCAGCAGTGATCCCGGGACTAGCGGGGGCCTCCAAGAGACCCAGTACTTC
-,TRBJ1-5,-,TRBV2,CASSERQGWNQPQHF,TGTGCCAGCAGTGAAAGGCAGGGATGGAATCAGCCCCAGCATTTT
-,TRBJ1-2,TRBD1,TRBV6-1,CASNLRDRGNTF,TGTGCCAGCAACCTAAGGGACAGGGGGAACACCTTC
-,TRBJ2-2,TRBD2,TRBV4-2,CASSQDRTSGVGTGELFF,TGTGCCAGCAGCCAAGATAGGACTAGCGGGGTTGGCACCGGGGAGCTGTTTTTT